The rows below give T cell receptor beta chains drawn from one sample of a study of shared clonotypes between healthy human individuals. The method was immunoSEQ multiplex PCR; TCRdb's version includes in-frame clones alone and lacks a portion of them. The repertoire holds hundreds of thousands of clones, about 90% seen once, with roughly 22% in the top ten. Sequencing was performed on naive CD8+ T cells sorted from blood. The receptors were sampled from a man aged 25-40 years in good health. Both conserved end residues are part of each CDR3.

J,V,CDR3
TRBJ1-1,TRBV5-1,CASSPGGSDTEAFF
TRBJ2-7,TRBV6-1,CASSGPPGLIGGGVYEQYF
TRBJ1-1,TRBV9,CASSADSSAGVEAFF
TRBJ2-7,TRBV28,CASSSRRVQGEQYF
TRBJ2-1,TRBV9,CASSSIAGRVDEQFF
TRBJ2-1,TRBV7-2,CASGTDTSSYPYNEQFF
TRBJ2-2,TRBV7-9,CASSLAEVTGELFF
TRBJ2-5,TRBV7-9,CASSLLLEQYF
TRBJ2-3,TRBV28,CASSPQGQGFDGTDTQYF
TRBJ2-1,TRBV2,CASSTGTGTYNEQFF
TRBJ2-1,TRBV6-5,CASSYTGDGEQFF
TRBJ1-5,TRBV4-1,CASSQGSGNDPDQPQHF
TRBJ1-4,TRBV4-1,CASRRGHEKLFF
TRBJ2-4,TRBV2,CASRISGTSGSGGAKNIQYF
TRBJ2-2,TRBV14,CASSPGLTGELFF
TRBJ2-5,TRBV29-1,CSVGARPRETQYF
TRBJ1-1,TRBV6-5,CASSLYSRAEAFF
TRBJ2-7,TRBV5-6,CASSFLSYEQYF
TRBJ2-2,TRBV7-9,CASSPTGTNTGELFF
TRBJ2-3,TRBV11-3,CASSLDFSYESNTQYF
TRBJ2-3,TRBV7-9,CASSYLAEGTDTQYF
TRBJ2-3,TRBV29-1,CSVEALGPSGRAIDTQYF
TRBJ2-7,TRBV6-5,CASSQGNRGAYEQYF
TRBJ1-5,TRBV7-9,CASSVGTGNQPQHF
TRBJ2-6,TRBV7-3,CASSVAGFAGANVLTF
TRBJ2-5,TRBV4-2,CASSQDHPTPAAQYF
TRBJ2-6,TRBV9,CASRPEGGSGANVLTF
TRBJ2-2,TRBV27,CASSPTGTGELFF
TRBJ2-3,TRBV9,CASSANRDRVSDTQYF
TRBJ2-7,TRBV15,CATSRDRLASYEQYF
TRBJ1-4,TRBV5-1,CASSFQGPLSTNEKLFF
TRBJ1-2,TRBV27,CASSLGQGLEDGYTF
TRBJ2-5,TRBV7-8,CASSSGTGGSGTQYF
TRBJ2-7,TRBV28,CASSQSLGQGNYEQYF
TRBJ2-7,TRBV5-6,CASTTGPPTSYEQYF
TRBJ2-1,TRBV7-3,CASSLWALRDRANNEQFF
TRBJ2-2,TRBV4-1,CASEETGELFF
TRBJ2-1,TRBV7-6,CASSSIPGAQMNEQFF
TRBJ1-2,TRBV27,CASSYARESRGYTF
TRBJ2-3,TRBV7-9,CASSPPLAGPSTDTQYF
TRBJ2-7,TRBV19,CASSIYGRYEQYF